This TCR beta chain came from a study of human versus mouse CDR3 diversity and MHC coevolution. The assay was immunoSEQ multiplex PCR, and TCRdb's table has in-frame clones only and misses some. The sample lists about 83,000 clones, less than 95% occurring once. The receptor was derived from a person aged 30-69 years in good health. The sequencing sample was made of naive CD4+ T cells from blood. Subset given: CD45RO-negative CD62L-positive naive CD4 T cells.

CDR3 DNA: TGTGCCAGCAGTGAAGGGACAGGGCAGCCCCAGCATTTT. As protein: CASSEGTGQPQHF. The chain uses TRBV6-1 and TRBJ1-5; the match to TRBD1 covers 8 bases. Germline V CDR1 and CDR2: MNHNS, SASEGT. V gave up 1 base and J gave up 7 bases; unmatched junction bases: 0. This CDR3 has 13 residues.